This TCR beta chain was observed in a study of blood T cell repertoires in COVID-19. The CDR3 spans 16 residues. V trimming: 3 bases; J trimming: 5 bases; junction bases outside the gene matches: 9. Germline V gene data show CDR1 as SGHNT and CDR2 as YYREEE (reference sequence). As processed by the authors: It was from reference gene primer amplification that nucleated cell counts were estimated. Data came from immunoSEQ multiplex PCR; TCRdb stores just in-frame clones and leaves some out. V and J calls and clone size follow that table, whereas D and trimming were derived from the DNA. The sample holds roughly 68,000 clones, roughly 85% seen once.

The V call is TRBV5-4, the J call TRBJ2-5, with 11 bases aligning to TRBD2. The clonotype was recovered from a man aged 50 to 60 with acute or convalescent COVID-19. The specimen sequenced was peripheral blood. CDR3 residues: CASSWGLAGGWETQYF. In nucleotides, the CDR3 is TGTGCCAGCAGCTGGGGCCTAGCGGGGGGCTGGGAGACCCAGTACTTC.